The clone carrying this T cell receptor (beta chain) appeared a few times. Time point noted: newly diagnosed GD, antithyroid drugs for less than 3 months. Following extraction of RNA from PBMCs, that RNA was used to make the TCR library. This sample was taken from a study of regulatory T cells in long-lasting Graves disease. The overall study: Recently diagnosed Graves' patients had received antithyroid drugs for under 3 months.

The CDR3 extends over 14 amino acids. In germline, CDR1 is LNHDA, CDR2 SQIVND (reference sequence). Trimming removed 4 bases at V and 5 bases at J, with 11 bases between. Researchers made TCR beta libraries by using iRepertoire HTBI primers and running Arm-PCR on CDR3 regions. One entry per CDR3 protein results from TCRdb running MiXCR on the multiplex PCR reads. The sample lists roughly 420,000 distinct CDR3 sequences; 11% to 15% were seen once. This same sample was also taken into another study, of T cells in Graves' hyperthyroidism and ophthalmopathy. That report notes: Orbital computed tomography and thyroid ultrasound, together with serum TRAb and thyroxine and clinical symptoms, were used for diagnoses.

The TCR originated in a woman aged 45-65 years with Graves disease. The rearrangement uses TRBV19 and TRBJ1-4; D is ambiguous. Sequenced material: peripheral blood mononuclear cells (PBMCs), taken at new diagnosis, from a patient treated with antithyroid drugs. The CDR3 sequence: CASSTAIANEKLFF. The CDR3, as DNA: TGTGCCAGTAGTACAGCGATCGCGAATGAAAAACTGTTTTTT.